The rows below give T cell receptor beta chains drawn from one sample of a study of radiotherapy plus CTLA-4 blockade in lung cancer. Here immunoSEQ multiplex PCR was the method, and the copy in TCRdb shows in-frame clones only, minus some. The data contain 70,000 to 90,000 clones, about 78% of them singletons. This specimen consisted of peripheral blood, obtained from a patient treated with radiotherapy plus ipilimumab. The source of these receptors is a human donor with non-small cell lung cancer whose response to radiotherapy plus ipilimumab could not be evaluated. Some clones in this sample may be carry-over from other donors' samples. Both conserved end residues are part of each CDR3. The order of the fields is clone size, J gene, D gene, V gene, CDR3 protein, CDR3 DNA. D genes are given only for firm matches. Not every row has a clone size; where given, it reads once, few, many or a size class.

abundance: NA; j_gene: TRBJ2-5; d_gene: TRBD2; v_gene: TRBV5-4; CDR3aa: CASSHRLAGKETQYF; CDR3nt: TGTGCCAGCAGCCACCGACTAGCGGGGAAAGAGACCCAGTACTTC
abundance: NA; j_gene: TRBJ1-2; d_gene: TRBD1; v_gene: TRBV2; CDR3aa: CASSEEARGNYGYTF; CDR3nt: TGTGCCAGCAGTGAAGAGGCCAGGGGGAACTATGGCTACACCTTC
abundance: NA; j_gene: TRBJ2-7; d_gene: NA; v_gene: TRBV28; CDR3aa: CASSFEDYEQYF; CDR3nt: TGTGCCAGCAGTTTCGAGGATTACGAGCAGTACTTC
abundance: NA; j_gene: TRBJ2-5; d_gene: TRBD1; v_gene: TRBV15; CDR3aa: CATSRGTGGFWETQYF; CDR3nt: TGTGCCACCAGCCGGGGGACAGGGGGTTTTTGGGAGACCCAGTACTTC
abundance: NA; j_gene: TRBJ1-6; d_gene: TRBD1; v_gene: TRBV10-3; CDR3aa: CAIGDHRGRDNSPLHF; CDR3nt: TGTGCCATCGGCGATCACAGGGGGAGGGATAATTCACCCCTCCACTTT
abundance: few; j_gene: TRBJ2-5; d_gene: NA; v_gene: TRBV18; CDR3aa: CASSQYQETQYF; CDR3nt: TGTGCCAGCTCCCAGTACCAAGAGACCCAGTACTTC
abundance: NA; j_gene: TRBJ2-5; d_gene: TRBD1; v_gene: TRBV5-8; CDR3aa: CASSWSRQGGGETQYF; CDR3nt: TGTGCCAGCAGCTGGTCTCGACAGGGGGGTGGAGAGACCCAGTACTTC
abundance: few; j_gene: TRBJ2-5; d_gene: NA; v_gene: TRBV6-5; CDR3aa: CASSYSGGFGTQYF; CDR3nt: TGTGCCAGCAGTTACTCGGGGGGTTTTGGGACCCAGTACTTC
abundance: NA; j_gene: TRBJ1-2; d_gene: TRBD1; v_gene: TRBV19; CDR3aa: CASSNPQGADYGYTF; CDR3nt: TGTGCCAGTAGTAACCCCCAGGGGGCGGACTATGGCTACACCTTC
abundance: NA; j_gene: TRBJ2-7; d_gene: NA; v_gene: TRBV5-4; CDR3aa: CASSLSLPPYEQYF; CDR3nt: TGTGCCAGCAGCTTGTCCTTGCCTCCCTACGAGCAGTACTTC
abundance: once; j_gene: TRBJ2-7; d_gene: TRBD1; v_gene: TRBV4-3; CDR3aa: CASSQAGTGPYEQYF; CDR3nt: TGCGCCAGCAGCCAAGCCGGGACAGGCCCCTACGAGCAGTACTTC
abundance: NA; j_gene: TRBJ1-1; d_gene: TRBD1; v_gene: TRBV15; CDR3aa: CATGDRGLNTEAFF; CDR3nt: TGTGCCACCGGAGACAGGGGGCTGAACACTGAAGCTTTCTTT
abundance: NA; j_gene: TRBJ1-1; d_gene: NA; v_gene: TRBV5-1; CDR3aa: CASSSLTEYNTEAFF; CDR3nt: TGCGCCAGCAGCTCTCTCACGGAGTACAACACTGAAGCTTTCTTT
abundance: NA; j_gene: TRBJ2-7; d_gene: NA; v_gene: TRBV5-1; CDR3aa: CASGQGRQSYEQYF; CDR3nt: TGCGCCAGCGGCCAGGGTCGCCAATCCTACGAGCAGTACTTC
abundance: NA; j_gene: TRBJ1-6; d_gene: NA; v_gene: TRBV30; CDR3aa: CAWRALGSPLHF; CDR3nt: TGTGCCTGGAGGGCCCTAGGATCACCCCTCCACTTT
abundance: NA; j_gene: TRBJ2-5; d_gene: TRBD2; v_gene: TRBV2; CDR3aa: CASSDASGGALETQYF; CDR3nt: TGTGCCAGCAGTGATGCTAGCGGGGGGGCCTTAGAGACCCAGTACTTC
abundance: NA; j_gene: TRBJ2-7; d_gene: TRBD2; v_gene: TRBV18; CDR3aa: CASSLGLAGASYEQYF; CDR3nt: TGTGCCAGCTCACTCGGACTAGCGGGGGCCTCCTACGAGCAGTACTTC